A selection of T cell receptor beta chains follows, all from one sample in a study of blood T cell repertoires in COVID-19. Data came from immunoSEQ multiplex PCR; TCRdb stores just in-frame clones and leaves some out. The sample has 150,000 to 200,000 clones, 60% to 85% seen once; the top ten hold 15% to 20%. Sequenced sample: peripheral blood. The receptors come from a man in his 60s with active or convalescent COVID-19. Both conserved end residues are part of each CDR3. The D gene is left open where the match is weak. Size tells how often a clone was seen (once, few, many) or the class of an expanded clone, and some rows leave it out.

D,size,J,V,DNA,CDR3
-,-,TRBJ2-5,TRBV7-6,TGTGCCAGCAGCTTTCACAGGGAACAAGAGACCCAGTACTTC,CASSFHREQETQYF
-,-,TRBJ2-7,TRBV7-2,TGTGCCAGCAGCCCCCAACAGGGAAGCACCTACGAGCAGTACTTC,CASSPQQGSTYEQYF
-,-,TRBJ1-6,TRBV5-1,TGCGCCAGCAGCTTCGGGCCAACAGGATCACCCCTCCACTTT,CASSFGPTGSPLHF
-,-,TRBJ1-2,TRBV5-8,TGTGCCAGCAGCTTTACGGACAGCAACTATGGCTACACCTTC,CASSFTDSNYGYTF
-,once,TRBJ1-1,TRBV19,TGTGCCAGTAGTATAGATCGGGGAACGAACACTGAAGCTTTCTTT,CASSIDRGTNTEAFF
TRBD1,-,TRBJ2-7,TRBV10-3,TGTGCCGTTTCCCGGGACAGCTCCTACGAGCAGTACTTC,CAVSRDSSYEQYF
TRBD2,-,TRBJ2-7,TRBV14,TGTGCCAGCAGCCAAGATTCCCCCGCGACTAGCGGGGACGAGCAGTACTTC,CASSQDSPATSGDEQYF
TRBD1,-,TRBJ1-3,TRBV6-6,TGTGCCAGCAGGGCCCCGGACAGGGGATCTGGAAACACCATATATTTT,CASRAPDRGSGNTIYF
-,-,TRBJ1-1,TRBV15,TGTGCCACCAGCAGTTCCCGGAGAGGGGGTGCTTTCTTT,CATSSSRRGGAFF
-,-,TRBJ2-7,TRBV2,TGTGCCAGCAGTGCTGAGCGGGCCAACTACGAGCAGTACTTC,CASSAERANYEQYF
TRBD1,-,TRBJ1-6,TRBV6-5,TGTGCCAGCAGACCACAGGGGCACAATTCACCCCTCCACTTT,CASRPQGHNSPLHF
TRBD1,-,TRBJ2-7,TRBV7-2,TGTGCCAGCAGTCCGTACGGGACAGTGGGCGAGCAGTACTTC,CASSPYGTVGEQYF
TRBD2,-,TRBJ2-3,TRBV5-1,TGCGCCAGCAGGGTCGGACTAGCGAGCACAGATACGCAGTATTTT,CASRVGLASTDTQYF
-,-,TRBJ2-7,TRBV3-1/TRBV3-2,TGTGCCAGCAGCCAAGGAGGTGACGAGCAGTACTTC,CASSQGGDEQYF
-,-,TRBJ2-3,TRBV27,TGTGCCAGCAGTTTTAGAGGGCATACGCAGTATTTT,CASSFRGHTQYF
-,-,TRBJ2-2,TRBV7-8,TGTGCCAGCAGCTCCCTGGCGCGGGGCACCGGGGAGCTGTTTTTT,CASSSLARGTGELFF
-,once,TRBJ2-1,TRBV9,TGTGCCAGCAGCGTGGAGCCCACGGCGGTTTCTGAGCAGTTCTTC,CASSVEPTAVSEQFF
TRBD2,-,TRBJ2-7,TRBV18,TGTGCCAGCGCTAGCGGGATGATCTACGAGCAGTACTTC,CASASGMIYEQYF
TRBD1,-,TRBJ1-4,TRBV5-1,TGCGCCAGCAGCGTGGGCCCGGGACAGAGTTATGAAAAACTGTTTTTT,CASSVGPGQSYEKLFF
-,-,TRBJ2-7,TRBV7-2,TGTGCCAGCAGCGAAGGGGCGAGCGAGCAGTACTTC,CASSEGASEQYF
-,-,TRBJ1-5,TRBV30,TGTGCCTGCGCCCTAAACAGCAATCAGCCCCAGCATTTT,CACALNSNQPQHF
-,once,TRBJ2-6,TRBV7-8,TGTGCCAGCAGCTTAGGCAGCTCTGGGGCCAACGTCCTGACTTTC,CASSLGSSGANVLTF
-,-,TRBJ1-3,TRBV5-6,TGTGCCAGCAGCTTTGCCGCAAGAGGGTCTGGAAACACCATATATTTT,CASSFAARGSGNTIYF
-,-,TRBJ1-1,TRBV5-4,TGTGCCAGCAGCTTGAGACGGTCAGGGAACACTGAAGCTTTCTTT,CASSLRRSGNTEAFF